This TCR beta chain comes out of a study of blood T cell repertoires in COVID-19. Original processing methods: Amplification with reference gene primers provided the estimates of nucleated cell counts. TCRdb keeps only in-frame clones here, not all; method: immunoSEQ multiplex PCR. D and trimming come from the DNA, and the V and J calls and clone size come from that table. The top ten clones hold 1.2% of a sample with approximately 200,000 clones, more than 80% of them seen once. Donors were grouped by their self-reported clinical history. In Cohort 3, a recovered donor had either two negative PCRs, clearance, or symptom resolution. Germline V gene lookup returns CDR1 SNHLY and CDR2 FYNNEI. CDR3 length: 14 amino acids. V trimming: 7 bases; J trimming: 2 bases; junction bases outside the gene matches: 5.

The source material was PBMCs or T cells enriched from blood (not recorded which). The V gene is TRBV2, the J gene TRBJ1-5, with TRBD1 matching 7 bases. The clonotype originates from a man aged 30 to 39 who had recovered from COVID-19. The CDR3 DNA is TGTGCCAGCACCAGGGGGGAAGGCAATCAGCCCCAGCATTTT. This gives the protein CASTRGEGNQPQHF.